This TCR beta chain was captured in a study of T cell repertoires in aging, cancer and after chemotherapy (dated by TCRdb to between 2018 and 2021). As for the study more broadly: Six donor age groups were covered, ranging from 30 or younger up to 70 or older, and each group contained at least three individuals. Control TCR repertoires from healthy donors were recorded over several months to years, and clear clonal overlap was observed across re-sampling. The complete dataset included some 10 million TCR reads. To examine immunoaging and T cell reconstitution after chemotherapy, the study profiled TCR beta repertoires in peripheral blood from healthy donors and cancer patients. Alongside fewer than 100 healthy donors serving as a reference group, the cohort included some 220 cancer patients, of whom about 93 had hematological cancers and 124 had solid cancers. The full study reports these points: Untreated patients with hematological or solid cancers showed significantly lower blood TCR diversity and higher clonality than age-matched healthy donors. In both cancer cohorts, median generation probability rose over the chemotherapy interval, which suggests that the repertoire was reconstituted through rebound thymic output. In healthy donors, the decline in TCR diversity with age was mainly explained by loss of richness, whereas in cancer patients loss of evenness was also found to contribute. According to the authors, the repertoire data do not allow conclusions to be drawn about immunological memory after chemotherapy.

In this sample, this clonotype turned up a few times. The target of this receptor is not known. The record has no base qualities; no much larger clone is one base away. Multiplex touch-down PCR with a mixed TRB-A/B primer pool was used to amplify rearranged TRB sequences covering the V, D and J segments. Two consecutive PCR reactions with Phusion HS II polymerase added Illumina adapters and sample indices to the amplicons. After gel purification with the NucleoSpin Gel and PCR Clean-up kit, the amplicons were checked using Qubit and an Agilent 2100 Bioanalyzer. Sequencing of the libraries was done on an Illumina MiSeq with paired-end, single-indexed 600-cycle runs. As for the authors' bioinformatics: MiXCR versions 2.12 and 3.0.5 were used to process TRB sequences. Each unique CDR3 nucleotide sequence was counted as one clone, and only productive sequences with at least two reads were retained. The repertoire metrics were Shannon diversity, evenness, clonality (calculated as one minus evenness), and diversity profiles parameterized by alpha from 0 to 5. Generation probabilities of clones in paired pre- and post-chemotherapy samples were computed with the IGoR algorithm. Using fastp trimming at Q25 and MiXCR clonotype assembly, TCRdb reanalyzed the public sequencing data and kept in-frame beta chains. Each record represents a unique CDR3 protein, reported with the most common genes and DNA among its rows. The V and J calls were not made by the authors but by TCRdb's processing. The sample table lists 1,500 to 2,000 distinct CDR3 sequences, around 28% of them with a count of one. The leading ten clones occupy approximately 30% of the sample.

TCR beta rearrangements were amplified from genomic DNA isolated from peripheral blood, not from sorted cells or RNA. V gives up 0 bases and J gives up 8 bases, and the segment between their germline ends measures 9 bases. The CDR3 spans 13 residues, from the cysteine through the phenylalanine. CDR3 DNA is the only sequence kept; it has 39 bases, read in frame from the first base. In the germline V gene (reference sequence), CDR1 corresponds to SGHNT and CDR2 to YYREEE. The chain is encoded by TRBV5-4 joined to TRBJ2-4; 5 matching bases give a weak D call of TRBD2. Source material: blood. This TCR was sampled from a human donor in good health. This receptor carries the CDR3 CASSLDGVDIQYF. The base sequence is TGTGCCAGCAGCTTGGACGGGGTTGACATTCAGTACTTC.